Listed below are T cell receptor beta chains from one sample, sequenced in a study of blood T cell repertoires in COVID-19. Repertoires were generated with immunoSEQ multiplex PCR, while TCRdb's copy carries only in-frame clones and drops some. The data show 30,000 or so clones, 70% to 90% seen once. Sequenced material: peripheral blood. The receptors come from a woman over 75 with COVID-19, enrolled during active disease. CDR3s include the opening cysteine and the closing phenylalanine or tryptophan. D genes are given only for firm matches. Where a row states a size, it is once, few, many or the class of an expanded clone; other rows omit it.

clone_size j_call cdr3_length v_call d_call cdr3_aa cdr3_nt
once TRBJ1-5 15 TRBV25-1 . CASKIRYSGNQPQHF TGTGCCAGCAAGATTAGATACTCCGGCAATCAGCCCCAGCATTTT
. TRBJ1-2 13 TRBV2 . CASTGAGPIGYTF TGTGCCAGCACAGGGGCAGGGCCTATCGGCTACACCTTC
. TRBJ1-2 15 TRBV3-1/TRBV3-2 TRBD1 CASSQKRGTGDGYTF TGTGCCAGCAGTCAAAAAAGGGGGACAGGGGATGGCTACACCTTC
. TRBJ2-2 15 TRBV29-1 TRBD2 CSVVRGGAGTGELFF TGCAGCGTTGTTCGCGGGGGGGCAGGTACCGGGGAGCTGTTTTTT
medium-sized TRBJ2-7 16 TRBV7-8 TRBD1 CASSSRAGQGVYEQYF TGTGCCAGCAGCAGTAGGGCGGGACAGGGGGTATACGAGCAGTACTTC
. TRBJ2-5 13 TRBV10-3 . CAISAQGQETQYF TGTGCCATCAGTGCACAGGGACAAGAGACCCAGTACTTC
. TRBJ1-3 14 TRBV9 TRBD1 CASSGTEGRNTIYF TGTGCCAGCAGTGGGACAGAGGGCAGAAACACCATATATTTT
once TRBJ2-7 14 TRBV6-1 TRBD1 CASSERQGAGEQYF TGTGCCAGCAGTGAGCGGCAGGGGGCAGGAGAGCAGTACTTC
. TRBJ1-6 14 TRBV7-9 TRBD1 CASSLQGSNSPLHF TGTGCCAGCAGCCTACAGGGGAGTAATTCACCCCTCCACTTT
. TRBJ1-4 15 TRBV23-1 . CASSQHVRAGEKLFF TGCGCCAGCAGTCAACATGTCAGGGCTGGTGAAAAACTGTTTTTT
. TRBJ1-5 13 TRBV5-8 . CASSLDRNQPQHF TGTGCCAGCAGCTTGGACAGAAATCAGCCCCAGCATTTT
. TRBJ2-3 15 TRBV19 . CASSIGAGASDTQYF TGTGCCAGTAGTATAGGCGCGGGGGCATCAGATACGCAGTATTTT
few TRBJ2-1 14 TRBV7-9 TRBD2 CASSAGLAINEQFF TGTGCCAGCAGCGCGGGACTAGCGATCAATGAGCAGTTCTTC
. TRBJ1-5 16 TRBV7-2 TRBD1 CASSTTGGALGQPQHF TGTGCCAGCAGCACCACAGGGGGCGCGTTAGGCCAGCCCCAGCATTTT
. TRBJ1-4 15 TRBV9 TRBD1 CASSPRTGENEKLFF TGTGCCAGCAGCCCCCGGACAGGGGAAAATGAAAAACTGTTTTTT
. TRBJ2-3 13 TRBV2 . CAGWQQGTDTQYF TGTGCCGGCTGGCAGCAGGGCACAGATACGCAGTATTTT
few TRBJ1-2 13 TRBV12-3/TRBV12-4 . CASSPSQGYGYTF TGTGCCAGCAGCCCCAGCCAGGGGTATGGCTACACCTTC
. TRBJ1-5 11 TRBV12-3/TRBV12-4 . CASSLGRAQHF TGTGCCAGCAGTTTAGGTCGGGCCCAGCATTTT
. TRBJ2-1 14 TRBV18 TRBD2 CASSPGLAGGEQFF TGTGCCAGCTCACCAGGACTAGCGGGGGGGGAGCAGTTCTTC
once TRBJ2-1 15 TRBV19 TRBD1 CASSPRGTGTNEQFF TGTGCCAGTAGCCCCCGGGGGACAGGGACGAATGAGCAGTTCTTC
. TRBJ1-1 13 TRBV25-1 . CATNGGGNTEAFF TGTGCCACTAATGGGGGGGGGAACACTGAAGCTTTCTTT
. TRBJ2-7 15 TRBV5-1 TRBD2 CASSFSGGYSYEQYF TGCGCCAGCAGCTTTTCCGGGGGGTACTCCTACGAGCAGTACTTC
once TRBJ1-4 14 TRBV6-5 . CATQLGGANEKLFF TGTGCCACCCAGTTAGGGGGGGCTAATGAAAAACTGTTTTTT
. TRBJ1-1 14 TRBV14 . CASSQQQGRGEAFF TGTGCCAGCAGCCAACAACAGGGAAGGGGCGAAGCTTTCTTT